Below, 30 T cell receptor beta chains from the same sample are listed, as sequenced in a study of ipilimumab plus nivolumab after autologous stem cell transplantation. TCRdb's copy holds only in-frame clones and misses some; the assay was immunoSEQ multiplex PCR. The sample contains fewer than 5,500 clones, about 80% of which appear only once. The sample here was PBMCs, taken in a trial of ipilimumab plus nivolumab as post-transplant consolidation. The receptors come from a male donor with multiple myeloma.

CDR3 DNA sequence: TGTGCGTGGAGCGGGGAGCTGTTTTTT. It encodes CAWSGELFF. The chain combines TRBV28 with TRBJ2-2, with unresolved D. The CDR3 covers 9 residues. Germline values: CDR1 MDHEN, CDR2 SYDVKM.

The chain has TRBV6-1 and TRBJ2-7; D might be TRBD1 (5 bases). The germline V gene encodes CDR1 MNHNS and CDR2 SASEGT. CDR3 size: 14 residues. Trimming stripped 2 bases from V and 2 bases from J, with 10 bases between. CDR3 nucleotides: TGTGCCAGCAGTGAACAGGGTTCGCCCTACGAGCAGTACTTC. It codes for CASSEQGSPYEQYF.

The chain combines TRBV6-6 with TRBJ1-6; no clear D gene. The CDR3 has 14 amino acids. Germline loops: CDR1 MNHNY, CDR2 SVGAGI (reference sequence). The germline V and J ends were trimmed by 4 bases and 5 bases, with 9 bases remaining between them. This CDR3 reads CASSWTDNNSPLHF. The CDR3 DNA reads TGTGCCAGCAGTTGGACGGATAATAATTCACCCCTCCACTTT.

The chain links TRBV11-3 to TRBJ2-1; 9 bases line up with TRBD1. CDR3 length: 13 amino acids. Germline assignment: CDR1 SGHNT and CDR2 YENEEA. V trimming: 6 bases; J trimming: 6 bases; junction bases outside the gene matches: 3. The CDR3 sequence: CASRGQGSNEQFF. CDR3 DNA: TGTGCCAGCAGGGGACAGGGAAGCAATGAGCAGTTCTTC. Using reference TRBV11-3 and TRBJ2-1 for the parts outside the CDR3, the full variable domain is EAGVVQSPRYKIIEKKQPVAFWCNPISGHNTLYWYLQNLGQGPELLIRYENEEAVDDSQLPKDRFSAERLKGVDSTLKIQPAELGDSAVYLCASRGQGSNEQFFGPGTRLTVL.

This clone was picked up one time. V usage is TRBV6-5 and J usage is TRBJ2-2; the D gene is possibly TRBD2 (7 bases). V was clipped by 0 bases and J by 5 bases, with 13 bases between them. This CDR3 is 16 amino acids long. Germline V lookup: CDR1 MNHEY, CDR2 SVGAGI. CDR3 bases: TGTGCCAGCAGTTACTCAGGGGGGGAGGGAACCGGGGAGCTGTTTTTT. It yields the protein CASSYSGGEGTGELFF.

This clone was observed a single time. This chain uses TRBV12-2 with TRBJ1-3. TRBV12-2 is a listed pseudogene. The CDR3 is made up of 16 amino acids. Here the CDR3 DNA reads TGTGCAAGTCGCAGACCCTTCGGGACGGGCGATGGCACCATATATTTT. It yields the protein CASRRPFGTGDGTIYF.

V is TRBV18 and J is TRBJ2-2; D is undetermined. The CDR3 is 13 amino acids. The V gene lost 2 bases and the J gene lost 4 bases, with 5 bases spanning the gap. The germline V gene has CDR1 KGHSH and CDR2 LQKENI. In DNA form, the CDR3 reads TGTGCCAGCTCACCATCGGTCACCGGGGAGCTGTTTTTT. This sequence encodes CASSPSVTGELFF. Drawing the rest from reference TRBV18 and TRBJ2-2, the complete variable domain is NAGVMQNPRHLVRRRGQEARLRCSPMKGHSHVYWYRQLPEEGLKFMVYLQKENIIDESGMPKERFSAEFPKEGPSILRIQQVVRGDSAAYFCASSPSVTGELFFGEGSRLTVL.

In DNA form, the CDR3 reads TGCGCCAGCAGCCAACAGAGGGGGGGATCCTACGAGCAGTACTTC. This encodes CASSQQRGGSYEQYF. This chain links TRBV4-1 with TRBJ2-7; possible D gene TRBD2, 7 bases. V was trimmed by 2 bases and J by 1 base, leaving 12 bases between them. Germline V gives CDR1 MGHRA, CDR2 YSYEKL. The CDR3 has 15 amino acids.

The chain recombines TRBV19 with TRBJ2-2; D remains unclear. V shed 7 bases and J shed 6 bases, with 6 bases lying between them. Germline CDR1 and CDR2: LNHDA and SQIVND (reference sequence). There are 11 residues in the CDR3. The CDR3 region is CASTSAGELFF. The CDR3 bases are TGTGCCAGTACCAGCGCCGGGGAGCTGTTTTTT.

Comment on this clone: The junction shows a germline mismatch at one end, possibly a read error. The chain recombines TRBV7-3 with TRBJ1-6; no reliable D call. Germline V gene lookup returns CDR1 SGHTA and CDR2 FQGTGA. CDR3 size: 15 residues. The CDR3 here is CASSVGPSDNSPLHF. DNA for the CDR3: TGTGCCAGCAGCGTAGGTCCCTCCGATAATTCACCCCTCCACTTT.

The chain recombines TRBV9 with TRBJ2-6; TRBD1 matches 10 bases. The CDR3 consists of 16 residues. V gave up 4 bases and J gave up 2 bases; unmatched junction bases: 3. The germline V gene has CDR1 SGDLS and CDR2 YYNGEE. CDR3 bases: TGTGCCAGCAGCCCGACAGGGGGCGCTGGGGCCAACGTCCTGACTTTC. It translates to CASSPTGGAGANVLTF.

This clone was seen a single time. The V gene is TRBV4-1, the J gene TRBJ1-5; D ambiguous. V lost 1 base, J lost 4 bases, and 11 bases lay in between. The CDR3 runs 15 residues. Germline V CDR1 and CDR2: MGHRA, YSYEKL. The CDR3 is CASSQGPGINQPQHF. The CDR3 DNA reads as TGCGCCAGCAGCCAAGGCCCAGGTATAAATCAGCCCCAGCATTTT.

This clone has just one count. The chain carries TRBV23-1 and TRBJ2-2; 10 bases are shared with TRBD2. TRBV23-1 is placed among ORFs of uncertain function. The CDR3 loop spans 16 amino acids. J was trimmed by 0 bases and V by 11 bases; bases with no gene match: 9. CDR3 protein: CARSRTSGSNTGELFF. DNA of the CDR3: TGCGCCCGCTCCCGGACTAGCGGATCGAACACCGGGGAGCTGTTTTTT.

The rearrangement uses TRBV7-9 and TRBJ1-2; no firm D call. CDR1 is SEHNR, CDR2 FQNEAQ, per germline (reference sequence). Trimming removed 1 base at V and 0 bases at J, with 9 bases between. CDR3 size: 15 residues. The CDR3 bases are TGTGCCAGCAGCTTAGGTGTCGGGGCTAACTATGGCTACACCTTC. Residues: CASSLGVGANYGYTF.

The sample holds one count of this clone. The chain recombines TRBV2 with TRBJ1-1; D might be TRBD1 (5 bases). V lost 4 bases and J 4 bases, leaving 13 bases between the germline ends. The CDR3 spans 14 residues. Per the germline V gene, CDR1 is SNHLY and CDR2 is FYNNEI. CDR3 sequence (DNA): TGTGCCAGCAGTGGGGGAGGGGAAGGCACTGAAGCTTTCTTT. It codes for CASSGGGEGTEAFF.

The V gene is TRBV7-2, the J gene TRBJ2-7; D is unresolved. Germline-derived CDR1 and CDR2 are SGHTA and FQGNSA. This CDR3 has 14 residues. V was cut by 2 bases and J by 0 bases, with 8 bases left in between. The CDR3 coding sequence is TGTGCCAGCAGCTTAACACCAAACTCCTACGAGCAGTACTTC. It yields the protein CASSLTPNSYEQYF.

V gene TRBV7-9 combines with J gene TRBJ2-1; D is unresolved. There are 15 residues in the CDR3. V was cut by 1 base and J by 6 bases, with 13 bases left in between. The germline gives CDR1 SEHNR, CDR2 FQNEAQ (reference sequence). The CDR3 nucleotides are TGTGCCAGCAGCTTAGGTAGGGTTGATGCCAATGAGCAGTTCTTC. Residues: CASSLGRVDANEQFF.

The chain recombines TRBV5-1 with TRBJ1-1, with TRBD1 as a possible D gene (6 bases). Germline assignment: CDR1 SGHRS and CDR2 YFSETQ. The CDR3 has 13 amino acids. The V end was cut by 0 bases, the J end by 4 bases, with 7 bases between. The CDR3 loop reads CASSLEQGTEAFF. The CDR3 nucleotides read TGCGCCAGCAGCTTGGAACAGGGCACTGAAGCTTTCTTT.

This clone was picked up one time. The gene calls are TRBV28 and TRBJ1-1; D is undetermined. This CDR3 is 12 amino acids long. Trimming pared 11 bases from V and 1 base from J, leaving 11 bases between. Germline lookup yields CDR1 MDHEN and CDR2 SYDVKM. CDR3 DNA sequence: TGTGCCGTCCAGGACCGGAACACTGAAGCTTTCTTT. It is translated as CAVQDRNTEAFF.

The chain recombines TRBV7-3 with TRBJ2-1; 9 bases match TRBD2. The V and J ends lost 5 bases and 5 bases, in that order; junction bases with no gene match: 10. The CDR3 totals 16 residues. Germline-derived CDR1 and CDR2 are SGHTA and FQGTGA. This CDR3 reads CASSPGVAGVNNEQFF. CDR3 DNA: TGTGCCAGCAGCCCCGGGGTAGCGGGGGTAAACAATGAGCAGTTCTTC.

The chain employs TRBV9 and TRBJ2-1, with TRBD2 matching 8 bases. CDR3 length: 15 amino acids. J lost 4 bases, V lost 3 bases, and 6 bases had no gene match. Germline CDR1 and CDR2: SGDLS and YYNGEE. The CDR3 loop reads CASSEVSGAYNEQFF. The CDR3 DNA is TGTGCCAGCAGCGAGGTTAGCGGGGCATACAATGAGCAGTTCTTC. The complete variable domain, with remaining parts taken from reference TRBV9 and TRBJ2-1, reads DSGVTQTPKHLITATGQRVTLRCSPRSGDLSVYWYQQSLDQGLQFLIQYYNGEERAKGNILERFSAQQFPDLHSELNLSSLELGDSALYFCASSEVSGAYNEQFFGPGTRLTVL.

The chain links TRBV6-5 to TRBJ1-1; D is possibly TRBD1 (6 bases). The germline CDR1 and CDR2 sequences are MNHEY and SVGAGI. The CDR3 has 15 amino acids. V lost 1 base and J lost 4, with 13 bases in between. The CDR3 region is CASSYLTGLSTEAFF. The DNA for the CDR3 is TGTGCCAGCAGTTACTTAACAGGGTTAAGCACTGAAGCTTTCTTT.

CDR3 nucleotides: TGTGCCAGCAGCTTAGGATTCTCTGGGGCCAACGTCCTGACTTTC. This translates into CASSLGFSGANVLTF. The chain is built from TRBV7-9 and TRBJ2-6; D is uncertain. The germline gives CDR1 SEHNR, CDR2 FQNEAQ (reference sequence). V shed 1 base and J shed 0 bases, with 4 bases lying between them. The CDR3 totals 15 residues.

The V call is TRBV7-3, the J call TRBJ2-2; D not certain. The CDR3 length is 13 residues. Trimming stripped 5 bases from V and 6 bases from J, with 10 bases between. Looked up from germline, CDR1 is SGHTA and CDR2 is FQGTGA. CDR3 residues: CASSGSAAGELFF. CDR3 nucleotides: TGTGCCAGCAGCGGAAGTGCTGCCGGGGAGCTGTTTTTT.

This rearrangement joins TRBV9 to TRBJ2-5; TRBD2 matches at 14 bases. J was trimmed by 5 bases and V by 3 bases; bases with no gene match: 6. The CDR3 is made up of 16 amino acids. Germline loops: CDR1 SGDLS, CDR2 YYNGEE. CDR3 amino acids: CASSGLAGGPLETQYF. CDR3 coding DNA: TGTGCCAGCAGCGGACTAGCGGGGGGGCCTTTGGAGACCCAGTACTTC.

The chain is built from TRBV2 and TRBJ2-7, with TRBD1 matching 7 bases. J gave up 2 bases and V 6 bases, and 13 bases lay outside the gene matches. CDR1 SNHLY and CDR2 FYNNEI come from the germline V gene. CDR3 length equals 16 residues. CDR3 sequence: CASRGTATVPAYEQYF. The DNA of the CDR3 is TGTGCCAGCAGGGGGACAGCTACTGTTCCAGCCTACGAGCAGTACTTC.

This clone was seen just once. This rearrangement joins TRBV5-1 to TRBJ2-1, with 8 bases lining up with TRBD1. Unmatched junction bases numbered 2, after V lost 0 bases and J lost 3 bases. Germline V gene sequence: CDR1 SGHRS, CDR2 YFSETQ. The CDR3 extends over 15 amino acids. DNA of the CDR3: TGCGCCAGCAGCTTGGCACAGGGGGACTACAATGAGCAGTTCTTC. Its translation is CASSLAQGDYNEQFF.

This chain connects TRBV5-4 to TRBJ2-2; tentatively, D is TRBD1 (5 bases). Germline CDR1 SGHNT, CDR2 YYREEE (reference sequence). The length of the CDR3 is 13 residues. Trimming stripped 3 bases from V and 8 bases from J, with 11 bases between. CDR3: CASSSTDPGELFF. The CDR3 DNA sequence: TGTGCCAGCAGCTCGACAGACCCAGGGGAGCTGTTTTTT.

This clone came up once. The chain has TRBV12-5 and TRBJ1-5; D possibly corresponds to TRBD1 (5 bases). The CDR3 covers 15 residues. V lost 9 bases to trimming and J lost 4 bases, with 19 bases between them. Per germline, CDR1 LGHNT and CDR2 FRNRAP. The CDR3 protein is CASGMGGVSNQPQHF. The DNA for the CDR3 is TGTGCTAGCGGAATGGGGGGGGTCTCTAATCAGCCCCAGCATTTT. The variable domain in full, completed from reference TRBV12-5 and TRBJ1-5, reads DARVTQTPRHKVTEMGQEVTMRCQPILGHNTVFWYRQTMMQGLELLAYFRNRAPLDDSGMPKDRFSAEMPDATLATLKIQPSEPRDSAVYFCASGMGGVSNQPQHFGDGTRLSIL.

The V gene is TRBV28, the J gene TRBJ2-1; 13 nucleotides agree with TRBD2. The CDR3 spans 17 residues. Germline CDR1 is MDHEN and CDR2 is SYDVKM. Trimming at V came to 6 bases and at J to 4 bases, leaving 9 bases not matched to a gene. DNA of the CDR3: TGTGCCAGCAGGAGCCGACGGGGACTAGCGGGGTACAATGAGCAGTTCTTC. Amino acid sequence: CASRSRRGLAGYNEQFF.